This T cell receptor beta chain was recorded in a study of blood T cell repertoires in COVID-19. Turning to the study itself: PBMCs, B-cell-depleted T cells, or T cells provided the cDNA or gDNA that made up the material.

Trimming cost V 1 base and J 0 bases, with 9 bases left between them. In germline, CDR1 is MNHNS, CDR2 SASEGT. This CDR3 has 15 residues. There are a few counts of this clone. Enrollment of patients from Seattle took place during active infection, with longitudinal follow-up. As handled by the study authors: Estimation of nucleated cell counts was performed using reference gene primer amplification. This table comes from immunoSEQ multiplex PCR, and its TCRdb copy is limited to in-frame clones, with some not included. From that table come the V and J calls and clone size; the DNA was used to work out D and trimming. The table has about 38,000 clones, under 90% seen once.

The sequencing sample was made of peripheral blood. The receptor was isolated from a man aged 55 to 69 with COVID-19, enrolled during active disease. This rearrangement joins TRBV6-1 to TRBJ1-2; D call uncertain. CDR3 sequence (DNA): TGTGCCAGCAGTGAAGTAACGATAGCTAACTATGGCTACACCTTC. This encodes CASSEVTIANYGYTF.